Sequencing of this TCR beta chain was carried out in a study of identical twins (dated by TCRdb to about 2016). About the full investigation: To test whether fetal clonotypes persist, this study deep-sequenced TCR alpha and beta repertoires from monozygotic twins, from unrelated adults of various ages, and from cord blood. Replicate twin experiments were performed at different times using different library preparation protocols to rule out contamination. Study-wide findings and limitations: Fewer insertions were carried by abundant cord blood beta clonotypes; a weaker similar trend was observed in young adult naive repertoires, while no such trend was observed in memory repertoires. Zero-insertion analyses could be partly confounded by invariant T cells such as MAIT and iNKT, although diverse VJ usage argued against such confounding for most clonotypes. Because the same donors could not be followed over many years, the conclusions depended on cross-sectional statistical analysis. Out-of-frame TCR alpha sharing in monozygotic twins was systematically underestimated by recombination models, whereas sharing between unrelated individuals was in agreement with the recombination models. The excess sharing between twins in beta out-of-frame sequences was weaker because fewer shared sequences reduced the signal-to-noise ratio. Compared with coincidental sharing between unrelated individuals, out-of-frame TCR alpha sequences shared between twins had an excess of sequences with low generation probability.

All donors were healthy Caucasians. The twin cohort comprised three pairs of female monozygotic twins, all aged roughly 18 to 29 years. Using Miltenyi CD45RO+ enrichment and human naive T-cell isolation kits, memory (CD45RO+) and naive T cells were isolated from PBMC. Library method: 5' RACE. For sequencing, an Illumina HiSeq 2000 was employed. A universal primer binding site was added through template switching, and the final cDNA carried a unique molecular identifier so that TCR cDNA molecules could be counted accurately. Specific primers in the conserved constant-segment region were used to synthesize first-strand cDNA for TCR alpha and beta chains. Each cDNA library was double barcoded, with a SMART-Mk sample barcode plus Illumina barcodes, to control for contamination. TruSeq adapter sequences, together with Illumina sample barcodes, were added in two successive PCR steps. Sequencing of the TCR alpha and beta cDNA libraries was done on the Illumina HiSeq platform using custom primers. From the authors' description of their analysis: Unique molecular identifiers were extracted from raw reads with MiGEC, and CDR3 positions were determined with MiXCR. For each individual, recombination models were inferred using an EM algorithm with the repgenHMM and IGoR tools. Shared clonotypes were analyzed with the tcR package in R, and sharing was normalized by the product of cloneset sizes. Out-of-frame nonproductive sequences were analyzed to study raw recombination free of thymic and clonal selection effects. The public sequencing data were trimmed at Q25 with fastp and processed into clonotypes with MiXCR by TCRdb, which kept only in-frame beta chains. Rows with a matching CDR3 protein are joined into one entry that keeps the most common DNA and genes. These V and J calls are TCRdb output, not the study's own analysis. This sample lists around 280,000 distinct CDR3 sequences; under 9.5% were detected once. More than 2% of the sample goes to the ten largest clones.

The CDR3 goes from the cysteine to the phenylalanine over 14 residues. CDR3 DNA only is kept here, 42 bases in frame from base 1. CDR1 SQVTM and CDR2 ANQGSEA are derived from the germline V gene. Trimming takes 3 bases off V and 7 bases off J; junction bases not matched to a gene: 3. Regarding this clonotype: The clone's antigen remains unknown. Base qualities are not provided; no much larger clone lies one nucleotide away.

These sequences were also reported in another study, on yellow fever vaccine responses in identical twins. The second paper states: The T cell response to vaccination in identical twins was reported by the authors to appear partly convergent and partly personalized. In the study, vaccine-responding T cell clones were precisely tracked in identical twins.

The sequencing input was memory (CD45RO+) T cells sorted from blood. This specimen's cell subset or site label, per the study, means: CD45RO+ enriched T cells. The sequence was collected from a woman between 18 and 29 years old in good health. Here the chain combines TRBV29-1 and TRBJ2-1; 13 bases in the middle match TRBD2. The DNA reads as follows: TGCAGCGTTGATGGACTAGCGGGAGTTAATGAGCAGTTCTTC. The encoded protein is CSVDGLAGVNEQFF.